These 8 T cell receptor beta chains were all obtained from the same sample, sequenced in a study of cytomegalovirus exposure and HLA in healthy donors. In the PCR, 60 Vbeta and 13 Jbeta primers were used. Sequencing used immunoSEQ multiplex PCR; TCRdb keeps in-frame clones, though not all of them. The sample includes under 200,000 clones, about 13% of them seen just once. The sequenced sample was PBMCs. Receptors were obtained from a man aged 50 to 59 in good health and CMV-seropositive.

The V call is TRBV5-1, the J call TRBJ2-1; tentative D call: TRBD2 (6 bases). The V gene lost 4 bases and the J gene lost 6 bases, with 17 bases spanning the gap. This CDR3 has 15 amino acids. Germline-derived CDR1 and CDR2 are SGHRS and YFSETQ. CDR3 coding DNA: TGCGCCAGCAGCCTCCCGGGACTCGGGGGCAATGAGCAGTTCTTC. This sequence encodes CASSLPGLGGNEQFF. Full variable domain (rest looked up from reference TRBV5-1 and TRBJ2-1): KAGVTQTPRYLIKTRGQQVTLSCSPISGHRSVSWYQQTPGQGLQFLFEYFSETQRNKGNFPGRFSGRQFSNSRSEMNVSTLELGDSALYLCASSLPGLGGNEQFFGPGTRLTVL.

V and J are TRBV7-2 and TRBJ2-6; D is unresolved. CDR1 and CDR2 (germline): SGHTA, FQGNSA. This CDR3 spans 13 amino acids. V was trimmed by 6 bases and J by 1 base, leaving 4 bases between them. CDR3 in DNA: TGTGCCAGCAGTCAATCTGGGGCCAACGTCCTGACTTTC. This sequence encodes CASSQSGANVLTF.

The chain links TRBV5-1 to TRBJ1-2; 8 positions match TRBD1. Germline V gives CDR1 SGHRS, CDR2 YFSETQ. CDR3 length equals 13 residues. Trimming took 6 bases from V and 1 from J; bases not matched to a gene: 2. The CDR3 spells CASKGQGNYGYTF. In DNA form, the CDR3 reads TGCGCCAGCAAAGGACAGGGTAACTATGGCTACACCTTC.

The V gene is TRBV5-6, the J gene TRBJ1-1, with 7 bases aligning to TRBD1. Trimming removed 2 bases from V and 7 bases from J; junction bases left unmatched: 2. The CDR3 runs to 12 residues. Germline CDR1 SGHDT, CDR2 YYEEEE. The CDR3 coding sequence is TGTGCCAGCAGCTTACCAGGGGGTGAAGCTTTCTTT. This translates into CASSLPGGEAFF.

There are a few counts of this clone. J is TRBJ2-1 and V is TRBV9; 7 bases match TRBD2. The CDR3 totals 16 residues. With 2 bases clipped from V and 0 bases from J, the junction kept 5 bases outside the gene matches. Germline CDR1 SGDLS, CDR2 YYNGEE. The CDR3 DNA reads TGTGCCAGCAGCGTTGGGACTACGAGCTCCTACAATGAGCAGTTCTTC. Protein product: CASSVGTTSSYNEQFF.

V is TRBV28 and J is TRBJ1-5; D unresolved. Germline CDR1 is MDHEN and CDR2 is SYDVKM. Trimming shortened V by 6 bases and J by 3 bases, and 15 bases separated the two germline ends. This CDR3 comprises 15 residues. The CDR3 DNA reads as TGTGCCAGCAGGAAACGGGGAGGATTCAATCAGCCCCAGCATTTT. This encodes CASRKRGGFNQPQHF.

A few counts support this clone. The J gene is TRBJ1-2, the V gene TRBV10-3; D gene unclear. V was clipped by 3 bases and J by 6 bases, with 2 bases between them. Germline loops: CDR1 ENHRY, CDR2 SYGVKD. The CDR3 has 10 residues. The CDR3 sequence: CAISDNGYTF. CDR3 DNA sequence: TGTGCCATCAGTGACAATGGCTACACCTTC.

This clone was observed a handful of times. The V and J genes are TRBV5-1 and TRBJ2-7, with D possibly being TRBD2 (5 bases). This CDR3 region has 14 residues. CDR1 and CDR2 from the germline V gene are SGHRS and YFSETQ. Trimming left V 0 bases short and J 7 bases short, with 14 bases between. The chain's CDR3 is CASSLVSRGREQYF. CDR3 DNA sequence: TGCGCCAGCAGCTTGGTGTCTAGAGGGCGGGAGCAGTACTTC.